The 32 T cell receptor beta chains below all came from one sample that was sequenced in a study of graft-versus-host responses after intestinal transplantation. The table came from immunoSEQ multiplex PCR; TCRdb's copy has only in-frame clones and leaves some out. Here the sample spans some 70,000 clones, roughly 89% being singletons. The material was bone marrow, obtained around 730 days after intestinal transplantation. The receptors were gathered from a human patient who received an intestinal transplant, so some T cells may come from the graft donor.

The chain employs TRBV4-1 and TRBJ2-5, with D perhaps assigned TRBD1 or TRBD2 (5 bases each). Germline CDR1 and CDR2: MGHRA and YSYEKL. Trimming removed 4 bases at V and 4 bases at J, with 16 bases between. The CDR3 loop spans 15 amino acids. CDR3 region: CASSPPASGRETQYF. CDR3 nucleotides: TGCGCCAGCAGCCCCCCCGCATCGGGACGAGAGACCCAGTACTTC.

The chain is built from TRBV6-6 and TRBJ2-3; D is uncertain. V was cut by 5 bases and J by 2 bases, with 8 bases left in between. Germline CDR1 and CDR2: MNHNY and SVGAGI (reference sequence). This CDR3 has 13 amino acids. The CDR3 loop reads CASSNINTDTQYF. The CDR3 bases are TGTGCCAGCAGTAACATTAACACAGATACGCAGTATTTT.

This clone occurred once. V gene TRBV7-3 combines with J gene TRBJ2-1; either TRBD1 or TRBD2 may fit D (6 bases each). The ends were cut back, 5 bases at V and 8 bases at J, with 19 bases in the middle. Germline CDR1 and CDR2: SGHTA and FQGTGA. The CDR3 is made up of 15 amino acids. CDR3 sequence reads: CASSPGSGEDDEQFF. The CDR3 DNA reads TGTGCCAGCAGCCCCGGTTCAGGGGAGGACGATGAGCAGTTCTTC.

V is TRBV10-1 and J is TRBJ2-1, with 12 bases identical to TRBD2. The germline gives CDR1 WNHNN, CDR2 SYGVQD (reference sequence). J lost 5 bases, V lost 5 bases, and 4 bases had no gene match. The CDR3 spans 15 residues. The CDR3 DNA reads TGCGCCAGCAGTCGGCTAGCGGGGGGGGACAATGAGCAGTTCTTC. Its translation is CASSRLAGGDNEQFF.

This clone was observed once. The chain joins TRBV6-1 to TRBJ2-7; weak D call: TRBD1 (6 bases). Looked up from germline, CDR1 is MNHNS and CDR2 is SASEGT. CDR3 length equals 11 residues. V lost 3 bases and J lost 6, with 6 bases in between. In nucleotides, the CDR3 is TGTGCCAGCAGTGAGACAGGCGAGCAGTACTTC. Its translation is CASSETGEQYF.

The gene calls are TRBV6-5 and TRBJ1-3; D call uncertain. The V gene's germline CDR1 is MNHEY and CDR2 SVGAGI. The CDR3 has 15 residues. V lost 5 bases, J lost 4 bases, and 15 bases lay in between. The CDR3 protein is CASSPTQYLGNTIYF. CDR3 bases: TGTGCCAGCAGTCCAACACAGTACCTGGGAAACACCATATATTTT.

V is TRBV28 and J is TRBJ2-7; D possibly corresponds to TRBD1 (5 bases). The V gene lost 6 bases and the J gene lost 3 bases, with 12 bases spanning the gap. This CDR3 is 13 amino acids long. The germline V gene has CDR1 MDHEN and CDR2 SYDVKM. The DNA of the CDR3 is TGTGCCAGCAGCCTGACAGACCACTACGAGCAGTACTTC. It translates to CASSLTDHYEQYF. The full variable domain, in which reference TRBV28 and TRBJ2-7 provide the parts outside the CDR3, is DVKVTQSSRYLVKRTGEKVFLECVQDMDHENMFWYRQDPGLGLRLIYFSYDVKMKEKGDIPEGYSVSREKKERFSLILESASTNQTSMYLCASSLTDHYEQYFGPGTRLTVT.

The rearrangement joins TRBV5-1 to TRBJ2-7, with a tentative D call TRBD2 (5 bases). Trimming took off 0 bases at V and 2 bases at J, with 9 bases between the two ends. This CDR3 is built from 14 residues. Germline V gene sequence: CDR1 SGHRS, CDR2 YFSETQ. The CDR3 is CASSLVAGPYEQYF. CDR3 in DNA: TGCGCCAGCAGCTTGGTTGCGGGTCCCTACGAGCAGTACTTC.

This clone was found once. The rearrangement links TRBV6-1 to TRBJ2-3, with D perhaps matching TRBD2 (6 bases). Germline CDR1 and CDR2: MNHNS and SASEGT. This CDR3 has 14 residues. With 5 bases removed from V and 7 bases from J, the gap between germline ends came to 16 bases. In DNA form, the CDR3 reads TGTGCCAGCAGTATGACTGGAGGGGTTCATACGCAGTATTTT. It yields the protein CASSMTGGVHTQYF.

The V and J genes are TRBV6-5 and TRBJ2-7; D is ambiguous. The V end was cut by 0 bases, the J end by 6 bases, with 9 bases between. This CDR3 is 13 amino acids long. Per germline, CDR1 MNHEY and CDR2 SVGAGI. The CDR3 sequence: CASSYSGWGEQYF. The CDR3 DNA reads as TGTGCCAGCAGTTACTCAGGGTGGGGCGAGCAGTACTTC.

The chain joins TRBV4-1 to TRBJ1-2; D may be TRBD1 (5 bases). The CDR3 totals 13 residues. Germline loops: CDR1 MGHRA, CDR2 YSYEKL. Trimming cost V 5 bases and J 4 bases, with 11 bases left between them. The CDR3 is CASSVGVGYGYTF. CDR3 coding DNA: TGCGCCAGCAGCGTGGGGGTGGGCTATGGCTACACCTTC.

This CDR3 reads CASSRDGAQGNSPLHF. The CDR3 nucleotides are TGTGCCAGCAGTAGGGACGGGGCTCAGGGGAATTCACCCCTCCACTTT. The chain uses TRBV5-4 and TRBJ1-6, with D possibly being TRBD1 (6 bases). Trimming removed 5 bases from V and 7 bases from J, with 19 bases in between. The CDR3 contains 16 residues. CDR1 and CDR2 (germline): SGHNT, YYREEE (reference sequence).

The chain joins TRBV5-1 to TRBJ1-6; TRBD1 is a possible D gene (6 bases). Germline CDR1 is SGHRS and CDR2 is YFSETQ. Deletions cut 1 base from V and 10 bases from J, with 21 bases between. The length of the CDR3 is 17 residues. The CDR3 DNA sequence: TGCGCCAGCAGCTTGAGGGAAGCGGGGGGGCTCCAATCACCCCTCCACTTT. Protein: CASSLREAGGLQSPLHF.

V and J are TRBV12-5 and TRBJ2-5; no reliable D call. The J call may be faulty, since TRBJ2-7 better matches the DNA end. CDR1 and CDR2 from the germline V gene are LGHNT and FRNRAP. CDR3 length: 11 amino acids. In DNA form, the CDR3 reads TGTGCTAGTTCCCTAACCTACGAGCAGTACTTC. This sequence encodes CASSLTYEQYF.

The chain couples TRBV6-5 to TRBJ2-3; TRBD2 aligns across 8 bases. This CDR3 is 14 amino acids long. Losses at the gene ends were 2 bases for V and 4 bases for J; bases not matched to a gene: 2. Germline V gene data show CDR1 as MNHEY and CDR2 as SVGAGI. The CDR3 DNA reads as TGTGCCAGCAGTTACCAGCGGGAGCCAGATACGCAGTATTTT. Protein sequence: CASSYQREPDTQYF.

This rearrangement joins TRBV19 to TRBJ2-5, with D possibly matching TRBD2 (6 bases). The CDR3 contains 16 residues. In germline, CDR1 is LNHDA, CDR2 SQIVND (reference sequence). With 3 bases removed from V and 1 base from J, the gap between germline ends came to 15 bases. The CDR3 here is CASSMYLAGSQETQYF. The CDR3 bases are TGTGCCAGTAGTATGTATTTGGCGGGAAGCCAAGAGACCCAGTACTTC. The full variable domain, completed using reference TRBV19 and TRBJ2-5, is DGGITQSPKYLFRKEGQNVTLSCEQNLNHDAMYWYRQDPGQGLRLIYYSQIVNDFQKGDIAEGYSVSREKKESFPLTVTSAQKNPTAFYLCASSMYLAGSQETQYFGPGTRLLVL.

The chain couples TRBV7-6 to TRBJ2-1; 7 bases are shared with TRBD2. This CDR3 is built from 14 residues. V gave up 5 bases and J gave up 12 bases; unmatched junction bases: 13. CDR1 and CDR2 (germline): SGHVS, FNYEAQ. In DNA form, the CDR3 reads TGTGCCAGCAGCCCGGGTGGGAGGGGCAGAGGGCAGTTCTTC. As protein: CASSPGGRGRGQFF.

The V gene is TRBV5-1, the J gene TRBJ2-5; 12 bases are shared with TRBD2. Germline V lookup: CDR1 SGHRS, CDR2 YFSETQ. The CDR3 extends over 15 amino acids. V was clipped by 7 bases and J by 5 bases; unmatched bases: 9. The CDR3 sequence is CASVRLAGDRETQYF. The CDR3 coding sequence is TGCGCCAGCGTGAGACTAGCGGGGGACCGGGAGACCCAGTACTTC.

The CDR3 sequence: CASSPGGTSGRVYEQYF. DNA for the CDR3: TGTGCCAGTAGCCCCGGCGGGACTAGCGGGAGGGTGTACGAGCAGTACTTC. This chain links TRBV19 with TRBJ2-7; 16 bases are shared with TRBD2. The CDR3 extends over 17 amino acids. Unmatched junction bases numbered 9, after V lost 6 bases and J lost 4 bases. CDR1 is LNHDA and CDR2 is SQIVND in the germline V gene (reference sequence).

The chain couples TRBV18 to TRBJ2-7, with D tentatively TRBD2 (6 bases). Between the trimmed V and J ends, which lost 6 bases and 4 bases, there was a span of 19 bases. CDR3 length: 15 amino acids. CDR1 and CDR2 (germline): KGHSH, LQKENI. CDR3 in DNA: TGTGCCAGCTCTCCCCCTACGGGAGTCTCGTACGAGCAGTACTTC. Translating gives CASSPPTGVSYEQYF.

The chain carries TRBV6-1 and TRBJ2-3; 9 bases line up with TRBD2. The CDR3 spans 15 residues. The germline V gene has CDR1 MNHNS and CDR2 SASEGT. The V and J ends lost 3 bases and 4 bases, in that order; junction bases with no gene match: 5. This CDR3 is CASSDRGLAADTQYF. DNA for the CDR3: TGTGCCAGCAGTGACCGGGGACTAGCCGCAGATACGCAGTATTTT.

The chain recombines TRBV14 with TRBJ2-3; TRBD2 is a possible D gene (5 bases). Germline-derived CDR1 and CDR2 are SGHDN and FVKESK. The CDR3 extends over 15 amino acids. Trimming took off 1 base at V and 5 bases at J, with 13 bases between the two ends. The CDR3: CASSQVAGIGDTQYF. The CDR3 bases are TGTGCCAGCAGCCAAGTTGCCGGGATAGGAGATACGCAGTATTTT.

The chain uses TRBV6-5 and TRBJ2-7, with unresolved D. Germline values: CDR1 MNHEY, CDR2 SVGAGI. This CDR3 has 15 residues. Trimming removed 0 bases at V and 0 bases at J, with 9 bases between. The CDR3 loop is CASSYSVGDSYEQYF. CDR3 DNA: TGTGCCAGCAGTTACTCGGTTGGCGACTCCTACGAGCAGTACTTC.

V is TRBV10-2 and J is TRBJ2-5, with 7 bases lining up with TRBD1. The germline CDR1 and CDR2 sequences are WSHSY and SAAADI. Trimming removed 6 bases from V and 4 bases from J; junction bases left unmatched: 8. CDR3 length equals 14 residues. CDR3 coding DNA: TGCGCCAGCAGAGACAGGGTCACCGTAGAGACCCAGTACTTC. Protein: CASRDRVTVETQYF.

V is TRBV9 and J is TRBJ1-3; D uncertain. The germline V and J ends were trimmed by 0 bases and 4 bases, with 8 bases remaining between them. Germline values: CDR1 SGDLS, CDR2 YYNGEE. The CDR3 loop spans 14 amino acids. CDR3 DNA: TGTGCCAGCAGCGTAGAGGCGGAAGGAAACACCATATATTTT. Its protein is CASSVEAEGNTIYF.

This clone was observed once. The chain employs TRBV29-1 and TRBJ1-1; D perhaps matches TRBD1 (5 bases). The CDR3 is made up of 10 amino acids. The germline V and J ends were trimmed by 4 bases and 11 bases, with 11 bases remaining between them. The V gene's germline CDR1 is SQVTM and CDR2 ANQGSEA. CDR3 in amino acids: CSVVGVWAFF. Written as DNA, the CDR3 is TGCAGCGTTGTGGGGGTATGGGCTTTCTTT.

The chain has TRBV11-2 and TRBJ2-3; TRBD2 agrees at 8 bases. Germline V gives CDR1 SGHAT, CDR2 FQNNGV. With V trimmed by 5 bases and J by 1 base, 14 bases remained unmatched. There are 18 residues in the CDR3. CDR3 DNA: TGTGCCAGCAGCCACAAGCGGGGGAACGTCCCGGGCACAGATACGCAGTATTTT. The encoded protein is CASSHKRGNVPGTDTQYF.

This chain joins TRBV27 and TRBJ1-1; weak D call: TRBD1 (5 bases). The V gene lost 0 bases and the J gene lost 5 bases, with 13 bases spanning the gap. CDR3 length: 15 residues. CDR1 is MNHEY and CDR2 is SMNVEV in the germline V gene (reference sequence). CDR3 nucleotide sequence: TGTGCCAGCAGTTTATCGATCGGGGGGGGGACTGAAGCTTTCTTT. Its protein is CASSLSIGGGTEAFF.

The chain uses TRBV28 and TRBJ1-3, with unresolved D. CDR1 and CDR2 from the germline V gene are MDHEN and SYDVKM. V was shortened by 2 bases and J by 4 bases, with 12 bases between the two germline ends. The CDR3 extends over 15 amino acids. The CDR3 protein is CASSLMGIAGNTIYF. CDR3 DNA: TGTGCCAGCAGTTTAATGGGGATAGCCGGAAACACCATATATTTT.

This clone showed up just once. J is TRBJ1-1 and V is TRBV6-6; TRBD1 aligns across 9 bases. Germline V gene sequence: CDR1 MNHNY, CDR2 SVGAGI (reference sequence). The CDR3 consists of 15 residues. V lost 2 bases to trimming and J lost 5 bases; unmatched junction nucleotides: 6. CDR3 sequence: CASSYPGTGFTEAFF. The CDR3 DNA follows: TGTGCCAGCAGTTACCCGGGGACAGGGTTTACTGAAGCTTTCTTT.

This chain connects TRBV9 to TRBJ2-3; D uncertain. Between the trimmed V and J ends, which lost 0 bases and 1 base, there was a span of 3 bases. Germline loops: CDR1 SGDLS, CDR2 YYNGEE. The CDR3 spans 13 residues. The chain's CDR3 is CASSVVGTDTQYF. CDR3 coding DNA: TGTGCCAGCAGCGTAGTAGGCACAGATACGCAGTATTTT.

This clone was recorded only once. The J gene is TRBJ2-5, the V gene TRBV7-6; 11 bases are a match to TRBD1. This CDR3 comprises 16 residues. Unmatched junction bases numbered 7, after V lost 2 bases and J lost 5 bases. Germline-derived CDR1 and CDR2 are SGHVS and FNYEAQ. The CDR3 DNA reads TGTGCCAGCAGCTTACCGGACAGGGGGCGTGTGGAGACCCAGTACTTC. Translation: CASSLPDRGRVETQYF.